What follows is one TCR beta chain and its context. V shed 2 bases and J 8 bases; nucleotides not matched to a gene: 10. Germline V lookup: CDR1 LNHNV, CDR2 YYDKDF (reference sequence). This CDR3 spans 17 amino acids. The data originate from a study of blood T cell repertoires in COVID-19. Data came from immunoSEQ multiplex PCR; TCRdb stores just in-frame clones and leaves some out. The data contain around 280,000 clones, about 90% of them singletons. The gene calls are TRBV15 and TRBJ2-1; 12 bases fit TRBD2. The sequence came from a woman in her twenties or thirties with COVID-19, enrolled during active disease. The sample taken for sequencing was peripheral blood. CDR3 sequence (DNA): TGTGCCACCAGCAGACAGACTAGCGGGGGCCCTGGCCATGAGCAGTTCTTC. It codes for CATSRQTSGGPGHEQFF.